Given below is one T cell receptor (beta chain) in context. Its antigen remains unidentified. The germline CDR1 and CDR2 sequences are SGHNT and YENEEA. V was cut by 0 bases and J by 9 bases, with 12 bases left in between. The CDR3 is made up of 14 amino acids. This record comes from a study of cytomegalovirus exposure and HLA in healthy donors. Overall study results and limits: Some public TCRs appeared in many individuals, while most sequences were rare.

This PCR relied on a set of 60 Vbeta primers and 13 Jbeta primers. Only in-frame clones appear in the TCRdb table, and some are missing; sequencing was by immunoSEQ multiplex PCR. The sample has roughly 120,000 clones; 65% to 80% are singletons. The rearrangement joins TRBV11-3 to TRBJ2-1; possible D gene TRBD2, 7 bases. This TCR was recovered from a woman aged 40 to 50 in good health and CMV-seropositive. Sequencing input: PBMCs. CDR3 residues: CASSLEVGGREQFF. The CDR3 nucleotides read TGTGCCAGCAGCTTAGAGGTGGGGGGGCGTGAGCAGTTCTTC.